This T cell receptor (beta chain) was found in a study of T cell repertoires in cytomegalovirus infection. About the research overall: A matching HLA type, together with CMV infection, was signaled by public TCR beta signatures. General observations from the study: CMV-specific TCR beta clonotypes restricted by HLA-C dominated the ex vivo response.

This clonotype was found a few times. Its antigen is not known. TCRdb ran MiXCR on the reads and lists one entry per CDR3 protein. The sample consists of 500,000 to 600,000 distinct CDR3 sequences, about 15% of them appearing once. The CDR3 length is 15 residues. V dropped 5 bases and J dropped 0; count of bases not matched to a gene: 4. Germline loops: CDR1 MNHEY, CDR2 SMNVEV (reference sequence). The receptor comes from a human donor in good health (CMV status not recorded). Some clones in this sample may be carry-over from other donors' samples. Sequencing input: CD8+ T cells from PBMCs. This rearrangement joins TRBV27 to TRBJ1-5, with 7 bases matching TRBD1. In DNA form, the CDR3 reads TGTGCCAGCAGTCGACAGGGTAGTAGCAATCAGCCCCAGCATTTT. Protein product: CASSRQGSSNQPQHF.